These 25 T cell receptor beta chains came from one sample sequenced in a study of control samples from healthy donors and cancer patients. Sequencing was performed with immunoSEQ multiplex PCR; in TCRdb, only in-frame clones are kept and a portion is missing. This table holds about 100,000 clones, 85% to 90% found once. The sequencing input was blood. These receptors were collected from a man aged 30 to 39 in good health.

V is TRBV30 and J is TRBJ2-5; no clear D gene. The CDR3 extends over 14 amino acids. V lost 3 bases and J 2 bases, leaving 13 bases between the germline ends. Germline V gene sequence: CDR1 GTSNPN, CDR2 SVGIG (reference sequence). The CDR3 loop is CAWRKFRVQETQYF. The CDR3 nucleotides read TGTGCCTGGAGGAAATTTAGGGTTCAAGAGACCCAGTACTTC.

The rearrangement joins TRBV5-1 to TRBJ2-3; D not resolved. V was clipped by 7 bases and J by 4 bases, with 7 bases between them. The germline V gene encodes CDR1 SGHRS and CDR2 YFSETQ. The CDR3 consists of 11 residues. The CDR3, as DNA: TGCGCCAGCTCCCGGGCAGATACGCAGTATTTT. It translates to CASSRADTQYF.

The CDR3 is CASSEALGPETQYF. In DNA form, the CDR3 reads TGTGCCAGCAGTGAAGCGCTAGGTCCGGAGACCCAGTACTTC. The chain employs TRBV2 and TRBJ2-5; unclear D gene. The germline V and J ends were trimmed by 0 bases and 5 bases, with 10 bases remaining between them. The CDR3 has 14 amino acids. CDR1 and CDR2 from the germline V gene are SNHLY and FYNNEI.

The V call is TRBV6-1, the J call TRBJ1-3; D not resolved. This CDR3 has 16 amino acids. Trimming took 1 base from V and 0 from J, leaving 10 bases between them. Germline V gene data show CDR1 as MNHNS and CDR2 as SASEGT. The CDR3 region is CASSEDMGNSGNTIYF. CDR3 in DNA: TGTGCCAGCAGTGAAGATATGGGGAACTCTGGAAACACCATATATTTT.

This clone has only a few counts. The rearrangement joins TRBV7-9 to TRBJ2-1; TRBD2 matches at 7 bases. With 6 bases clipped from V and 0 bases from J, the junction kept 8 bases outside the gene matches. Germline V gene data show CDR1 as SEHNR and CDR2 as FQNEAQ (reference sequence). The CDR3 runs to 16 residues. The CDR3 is CASRPREGLSYNEQFF. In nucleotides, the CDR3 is TGTGCCAGCAGACCCAGGGAGGGGCTCTCCTACAATGAGCAGTTCTTC.

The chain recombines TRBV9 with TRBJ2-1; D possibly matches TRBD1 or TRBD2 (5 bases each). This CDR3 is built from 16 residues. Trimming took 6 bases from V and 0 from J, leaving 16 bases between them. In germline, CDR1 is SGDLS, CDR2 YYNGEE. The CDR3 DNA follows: TGTGCCAGCAAACCCGGGGCGGACTTCTCCTACAATGAGCAGTTCTTC. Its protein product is CASKPGADFSYNEQFF.

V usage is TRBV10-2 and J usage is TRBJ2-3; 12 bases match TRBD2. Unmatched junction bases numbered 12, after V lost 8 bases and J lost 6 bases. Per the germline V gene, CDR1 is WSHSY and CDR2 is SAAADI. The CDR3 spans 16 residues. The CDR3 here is CASRRLAGEKSDTQYF. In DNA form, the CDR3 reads TGCGCCAGCCGGCGACTAGCGGGAGAGAAGTCCGATACGCAGTATTTT.

Here the CDR3 DNA reads TGTGCCAGCAGCTCACCGGGGGACAGGGGGCCGGAGTTGGACACTGAAGCTTTCTTT. Amino acid sequence: CASSSPGDRGPELDTEAFF. This chain joins TRBV5-6 and TRBJ1-1; 12 positions match TRBD1. CDR1 is SGHDT, CDR2 YYEEEE, per germline. The V gene end was trimmed by 3 bases and the J gene end by 3 bases; junction bases not matched to a gene: 15. The CDR3 consists of 19 residues. The full variable domain, completed using reference TRBV5-6 and TRBJ1-1, is DAGVTQSPTHLIKTRGQQVTLRCSPKSGHDTVSWYQQALGQGPQFIFQYYEEEERQRGNFPDRFSGHQFPNYSSELNVNALLLGDSALYLCASSSPGDRGPELDTEAFFGQGTRLTVV.

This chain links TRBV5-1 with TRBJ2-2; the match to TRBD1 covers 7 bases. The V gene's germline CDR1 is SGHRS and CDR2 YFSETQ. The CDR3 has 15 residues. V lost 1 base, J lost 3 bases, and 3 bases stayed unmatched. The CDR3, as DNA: TGCGCCAGCAGCTTGACAGGGGCGCACACCGGGGAGCTGTTTTTT. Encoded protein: CASSLTGAHTGELFF.

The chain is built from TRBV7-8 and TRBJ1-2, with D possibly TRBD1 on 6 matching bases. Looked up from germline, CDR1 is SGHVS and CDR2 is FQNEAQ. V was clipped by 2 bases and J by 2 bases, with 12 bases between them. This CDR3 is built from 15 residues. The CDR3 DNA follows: TGTGCCAGCAGCTTATTGGGGGGGGCCAACTATGGCTACACCTTC. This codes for CASSLLGGANYGYTF.

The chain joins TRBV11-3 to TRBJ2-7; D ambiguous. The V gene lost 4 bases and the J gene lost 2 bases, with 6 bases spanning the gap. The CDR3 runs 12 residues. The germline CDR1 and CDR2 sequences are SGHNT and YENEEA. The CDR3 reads CASSSGPYEQYF. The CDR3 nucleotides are TGTGCCAGCAGCTCAGGACCCTACGAGCAGTACTTC.

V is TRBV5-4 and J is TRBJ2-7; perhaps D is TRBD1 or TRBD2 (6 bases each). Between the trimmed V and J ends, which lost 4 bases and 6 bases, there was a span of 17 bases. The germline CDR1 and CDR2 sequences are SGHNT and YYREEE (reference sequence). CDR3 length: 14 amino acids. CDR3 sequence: CASSQQGLGREQYF. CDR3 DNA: TGTGCCAGCAGCCAACAGGGACTCGGCCGCGAGCAGTACTTC.

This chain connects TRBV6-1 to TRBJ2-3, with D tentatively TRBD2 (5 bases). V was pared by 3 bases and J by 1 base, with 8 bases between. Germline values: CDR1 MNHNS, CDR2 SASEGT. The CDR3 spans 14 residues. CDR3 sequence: CASSEGSRTDTQYF. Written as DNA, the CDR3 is TGTGCCAGCAGTGAGGGGAGCCGCACAGATACGCAGTATTTT.

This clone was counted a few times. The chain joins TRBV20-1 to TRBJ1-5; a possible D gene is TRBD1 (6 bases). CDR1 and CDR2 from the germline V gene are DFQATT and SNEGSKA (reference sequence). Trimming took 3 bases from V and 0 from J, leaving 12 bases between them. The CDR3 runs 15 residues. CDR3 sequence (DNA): TGCAGTGCTAGTTGGGGGGCCTATAGCAATCAGCCCCAGCATTTT. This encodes CSASWGAYSNQPQHF.

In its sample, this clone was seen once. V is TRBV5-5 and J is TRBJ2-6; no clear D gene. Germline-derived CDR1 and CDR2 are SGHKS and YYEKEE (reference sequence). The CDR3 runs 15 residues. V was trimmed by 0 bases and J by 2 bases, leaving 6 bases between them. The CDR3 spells CASSLVGTGANVLTF. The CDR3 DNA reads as TGTGCCAGCAGCTTGGTGGGGACTGGGGCCAACGTCCTGACTTTC. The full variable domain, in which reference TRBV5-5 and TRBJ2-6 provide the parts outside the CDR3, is DAGVTQSPTHLIKTRGQQVTLRCSPISGHKSVSWYQQVLGQGPQFIFQYYEKEERGRGNFPDRFSARQFPNYSSELNVNALLLGDSALYLCASSLVGTGANVLTFGAGSRLTVL.

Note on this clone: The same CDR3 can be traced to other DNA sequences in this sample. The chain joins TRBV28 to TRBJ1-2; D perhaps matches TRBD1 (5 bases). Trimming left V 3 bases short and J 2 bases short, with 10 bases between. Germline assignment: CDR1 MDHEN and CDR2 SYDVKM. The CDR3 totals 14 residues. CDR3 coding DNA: TGTGCCAGCAGTTTCGGGTCAGGGAACTATGGCTACACCTTC. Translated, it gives CASSFGSGNYGYTF.

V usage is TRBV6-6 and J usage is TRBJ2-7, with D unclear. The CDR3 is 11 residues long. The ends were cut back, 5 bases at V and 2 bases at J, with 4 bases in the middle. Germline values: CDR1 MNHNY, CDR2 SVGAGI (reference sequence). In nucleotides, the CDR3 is TGTGCCAGCAGTGCCGCCTACGAGCAGTACTTC. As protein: CASSAAYEQYF.

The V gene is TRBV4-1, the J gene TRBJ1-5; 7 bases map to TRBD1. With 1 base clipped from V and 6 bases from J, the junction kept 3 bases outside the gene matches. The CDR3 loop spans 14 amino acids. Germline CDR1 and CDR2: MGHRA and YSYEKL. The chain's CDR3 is CASSQGQGGQPQHF. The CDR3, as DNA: TGCGCCAGCAGCCAAGGACAGGGAGGTCAGCCCCAGCATTTT.

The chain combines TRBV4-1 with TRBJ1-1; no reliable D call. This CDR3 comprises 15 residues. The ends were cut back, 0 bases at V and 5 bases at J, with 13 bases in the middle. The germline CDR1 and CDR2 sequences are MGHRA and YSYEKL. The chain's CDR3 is CASSQDLQIRTEAFF. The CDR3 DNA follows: TGCGCCAGCAGCCAAGATCTACAGATCAGGACTGAAGCTTTCTTT.

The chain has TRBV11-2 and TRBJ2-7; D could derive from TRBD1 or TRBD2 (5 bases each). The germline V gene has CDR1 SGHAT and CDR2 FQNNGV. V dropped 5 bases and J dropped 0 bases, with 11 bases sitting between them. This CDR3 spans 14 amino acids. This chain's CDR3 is CASSQPGTSYEQYF. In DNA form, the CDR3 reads TGTGCCAGCAGCCAACCCGGGACCTCCTACGAGCAGTACTTC.

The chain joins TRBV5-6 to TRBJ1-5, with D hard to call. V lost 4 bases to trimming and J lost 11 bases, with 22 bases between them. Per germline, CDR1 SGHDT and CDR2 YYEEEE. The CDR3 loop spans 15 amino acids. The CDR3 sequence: CASSNGGVQIAAQHF. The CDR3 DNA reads TGTGCCAGCAGCAATGGCGGGGTACAGATCGCGGCCCAGCATTTT.

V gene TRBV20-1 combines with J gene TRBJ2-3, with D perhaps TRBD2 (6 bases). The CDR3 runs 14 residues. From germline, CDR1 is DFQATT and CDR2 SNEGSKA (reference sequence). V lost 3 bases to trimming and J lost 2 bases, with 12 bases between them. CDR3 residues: CSASLRGSTDTQYF. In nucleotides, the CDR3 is TGCAGTGCTAGTCTTCGGGGGTCCACAGATACGCAGTATTTT.

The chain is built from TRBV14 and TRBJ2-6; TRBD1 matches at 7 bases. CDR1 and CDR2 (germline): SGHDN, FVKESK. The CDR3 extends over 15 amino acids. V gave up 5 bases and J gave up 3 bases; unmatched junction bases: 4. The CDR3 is CASSWNRGGANVLTF. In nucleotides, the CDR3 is TGTGCCAGCAGCTGGAACAGGGGTGGGGCCAACGTCCTGACTTTC.

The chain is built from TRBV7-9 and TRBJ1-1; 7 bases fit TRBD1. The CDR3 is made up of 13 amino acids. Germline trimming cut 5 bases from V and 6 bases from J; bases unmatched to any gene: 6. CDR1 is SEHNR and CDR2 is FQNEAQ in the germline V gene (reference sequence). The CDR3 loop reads CASSPRGQAEAFF. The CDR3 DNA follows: TGTGCCAGCAGCCCGAGGGGGCAGGCTGAAGCTTTCTTT.

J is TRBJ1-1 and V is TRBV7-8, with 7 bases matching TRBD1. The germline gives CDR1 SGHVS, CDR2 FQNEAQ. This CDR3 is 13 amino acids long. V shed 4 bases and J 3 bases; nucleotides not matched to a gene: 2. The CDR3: CASSWTGDTEAFF. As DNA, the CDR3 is TGTGCCAGCAGCTGGACAGGAGACACTGAAGCTTTCTTT.